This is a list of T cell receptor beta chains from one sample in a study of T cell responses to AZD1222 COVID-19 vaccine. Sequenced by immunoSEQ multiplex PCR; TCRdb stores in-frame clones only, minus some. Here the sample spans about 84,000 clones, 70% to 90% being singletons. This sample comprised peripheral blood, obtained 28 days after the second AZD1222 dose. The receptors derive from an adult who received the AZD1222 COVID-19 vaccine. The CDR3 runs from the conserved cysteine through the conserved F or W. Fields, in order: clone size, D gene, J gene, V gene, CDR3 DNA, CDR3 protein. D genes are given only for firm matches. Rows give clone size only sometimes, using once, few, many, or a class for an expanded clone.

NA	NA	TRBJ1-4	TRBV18	TGTGCCAGCTCACCACAGGGACATGAAAAACTGTTTTTT	CASSPQGHEKLFF
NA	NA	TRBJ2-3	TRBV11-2	TGTGCCAGCAGCGATTCTTCCGGGGGATACACAGATACGCAGTATTTT	CASSDSSGGYTDTQYF
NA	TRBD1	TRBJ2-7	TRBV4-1	TGCGCCAGCAGCCAAGGATGGGCAGGGGGCGCGGGGACCTACGAGCAGTACTTC	CASSQGWAGGAGTYEQYF
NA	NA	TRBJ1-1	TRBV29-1	TGCAGCGTGGGGACTTCTGAAGCTTTCTTT	CSVGTSEAFF
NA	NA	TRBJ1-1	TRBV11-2	TGTGCCAGCAGCTTCGGGTCGTATGAAGCTTTCTTT	CASSFGSYEAFF
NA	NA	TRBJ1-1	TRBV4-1	TGCGCCAGCAGCCAAGATCGGGGGGCGCGAGTGGCTTTCTTT	CASSQDRGARVAFF
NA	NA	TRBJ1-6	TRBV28	TGTGCCAGCAAGGACAGCCTTATTACCTATAATTCACCCCTCCACTTT	CASKDSLITYNSPLHF
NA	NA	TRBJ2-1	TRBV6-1	TGTGCCAGCAGTGAAGCGCCTGGGTGGGAGCAGTTCTTC	CASSEAPGWEQFF
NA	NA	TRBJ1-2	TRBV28	TGTGCCAGCAGTCCACCCAAGGGACACCTGAATGGCTACACCTTC	CASSPPKGHLNGYTF
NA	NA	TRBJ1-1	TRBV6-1	TGTGCCAGCAGTGAAAGACACCAGAACACTGAAGCTTTCTTT	CASSERHQNTEAFF
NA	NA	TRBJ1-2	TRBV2	TGTGCCAGCAGTGGAGCACGGAGTAACTATGGCTACACCTTC	CASSGARSNYGYTF
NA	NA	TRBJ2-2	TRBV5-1	TGCGCCAGCAGCTTGGCGGTGGGGAACACCGGGGAGCTGTTTTTT	CASSLAVGNTGELFF
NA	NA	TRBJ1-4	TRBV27	TGTGCCAGCAGTTTATCGTGGGAGCGGTTTAGTGAAAAACTGTTTTTT	CASSLSWERFSEKLFF
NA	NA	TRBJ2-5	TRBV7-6	TGTGCCAGCAGCTTAGTGCCAGATAGCGGGACCCAGTACTTC	CASSLVPDSGTQYF
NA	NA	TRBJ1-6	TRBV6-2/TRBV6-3	TGTGCCAGCAGTTATCATACAGAGAATTCACCCCTCCACTTT	CASSYHTENSPLHF
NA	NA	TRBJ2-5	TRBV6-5	TGTGCCAGCAGTCCGAGCCAAGAGACCCAGTACTTC	CASSPSQETQYF
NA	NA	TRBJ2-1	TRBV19	TGTGCCAGCCGGAGCCCCGGGCAGGGGGGCGATGAGCAGTTCTTC	CASRSPGQGGDEQFF
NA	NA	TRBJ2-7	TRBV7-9	TGTGCCAGCAGCTTAGCCGGTACCTACGAGCAGTACTTC	CASSLAGTYEQYF
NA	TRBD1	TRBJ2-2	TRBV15	TGTGCCACCAGCATTGGACAGGGATACTCTTACACCGGGGAGCTGTTTTTT	CATSIGQGYSYTGELFF
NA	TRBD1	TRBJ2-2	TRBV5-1	TGCGCCAGCAGCTTGTGGACAGGGGGGAACACCGGGGAGCTGTTTTTT	CASSLWTGGNTGELFF
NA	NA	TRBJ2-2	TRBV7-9	TGTGCCAGCAGCTTAGATCAGGGGATGGTCACCGGGGAGCTGTTTTTT	CASSLDQGMVTGELFF
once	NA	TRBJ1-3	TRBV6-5	TGTGCCAGCATGGTAAACAGGGAACGAAACACCATATATTTT	CASMVNRERNTIYF
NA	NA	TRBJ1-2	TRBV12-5	TGTGCTAGTGGTTTGTCCGCGACAGGCCACTATGGCTACACCTTC	CASGLSATGHYGYTF
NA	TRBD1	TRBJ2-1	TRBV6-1	TGTGCCAGCAGTGACCTTAGACAGGGTTTCAATGAGCAGTTCTTC	CASSDLRQGFNEQFF
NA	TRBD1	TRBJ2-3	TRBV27	TGTGCCAGCAGAAGGACAGGGGGCGCAGATACGCAGTATTTT	CASRRTGGADTQYF
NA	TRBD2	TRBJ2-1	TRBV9	TGTGCCAGCAGCGTGCTACTAGCGGGCTCCTACAATGAGCAGTTCTTC	CASSVLLAGSYNEQFF
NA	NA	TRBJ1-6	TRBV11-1	TGTGCCAGCAGCTTCGGTTTACAGGGTTCACCCCTCCACTTT	CASSFGLQGSPLHF
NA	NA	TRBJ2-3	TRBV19	TGTGCCAGCGAACAGGATAACACAGATACGCAGTATTTT	CASEQDNTDTQYF
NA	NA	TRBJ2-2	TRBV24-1	TGTCCCACCAGTCCCCCCGGGCCAGGGACGACCGGGGAGCTGTTTTTT	CPTSPPGPGTTGELFF
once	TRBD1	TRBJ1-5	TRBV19	TGTGCCAGTAGTAAACAGGGGTTGGGTCAGCCCCAGCATTTT	CASSKQGLGQPQHF
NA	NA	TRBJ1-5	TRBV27	TGTGCCAGCCAGGGACGGGGCAATCAGCCCCAGCATTTT	CASQGRGNQPQHF
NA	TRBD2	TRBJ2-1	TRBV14	TGTGCCAGCAGCCAGAGCGGGGGGGGCAACAATGAGCAGTTCTTC	CASSQSGGGNNEQFF
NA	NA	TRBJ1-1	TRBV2	TGTGCCAGCAGTGAGGATGCGGGGCGTGGGAACACTGAAGCTTTCTTT	CASSEDAGRGNTEAFF
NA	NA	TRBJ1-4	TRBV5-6	TGTGCCAGCAGCCGGCGTTTAGGCTCTGCAACTAATGAAAAACTGTTTTTT	CASSRRLGSATNEKLFF
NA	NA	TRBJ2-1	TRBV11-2	TGTGCCAGCAGCACGTCCTCCTACAATGAGCAGTTCTTC	CASSTSSYNEQFF
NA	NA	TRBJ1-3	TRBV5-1	TGCGCCAGCTCGGAACAGGTCGGGGGAAACACCATATATTTT	CASSEQVGGNTIYF
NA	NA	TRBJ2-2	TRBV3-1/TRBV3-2	TGTGCCAGCAGCCAAGATAACTGGAACACCGGGGAGCTGTTTTTT	CASSQDNWNTGELFF
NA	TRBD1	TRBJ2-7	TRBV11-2	TGTGCCAGCAGCTTAGACCCGGGACAGGGGTACGAGCAGTACTTC	CASSLDPGQGYEQYF
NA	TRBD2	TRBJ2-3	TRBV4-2	TGTGCCAGCAGCCAGGACCCGACTAGCGCAGATACGCAGTATTTT	CASSQDPTSADTQYF
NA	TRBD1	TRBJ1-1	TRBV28	TGTGCCAGCAGCGGACAGGGGTTGAACACTGAAGCTTTCTTT	CASSGQGLNTEAFF
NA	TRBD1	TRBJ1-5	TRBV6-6	TGTGCCAGCAGTCACGGAATCGACAGGGGGCATCAGCCCCAGCATTTT	CASSHGIDRGHQPQHF
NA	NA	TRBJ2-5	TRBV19	TGTGCCAGTAGTACCCCCGGTCTAATGGAGACCCAGTACTTC	CASSTPGLMETQYF
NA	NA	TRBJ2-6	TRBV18	TGTGCCAGCTCACCGGAATCTGGGGCCAACGTCCTGACTTTC	CASSPESGANVLTF
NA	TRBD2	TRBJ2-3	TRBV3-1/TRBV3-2	TGTGCCAGCAGCCAAGGGATGACTAGCGGGGTAAGCACAGATACGCAGTATTTT	CASSQGMTSGVSTDTQYF
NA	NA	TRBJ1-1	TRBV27	TGTGCCAGCAGTTTAGACCCCATGAACACTGAAGCTTTCTTT	CASSLDPMNTEAFF
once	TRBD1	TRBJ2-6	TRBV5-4	TGTGCCAGCAGCCGACAGGGGGGCAGCTCTGGGGCCAACGTCCTGACTTTC	CASSRQGGSSGANVLTF
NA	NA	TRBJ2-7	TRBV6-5	TGTGCCAGCAAAAGGGGGGGCTCCTACGAGCAGTACTTC	CASKRGGSYEQYF
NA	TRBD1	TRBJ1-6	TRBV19	TGTGCCAGTAGTCCGGGACAGGGGTTTTCACCCCTCCACTTT	CASSPGQGFSPLHF
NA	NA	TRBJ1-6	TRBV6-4	TGTGCCAGCAGTGTTCTGGGTAATTCACCCCTCCACTTT	CASSVLGNSPLHF
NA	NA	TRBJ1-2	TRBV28	TGTGCCAGCAGTTTAAATGACGGGGGCGTAAATGGCTACACCTTC	CASSLNDGGVNGYTF
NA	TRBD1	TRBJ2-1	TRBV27	TGTGCCAGCAGCCTAGTCCGACAGGGCGACAATGAGCAGTTCTTC	CASSLVRQGDNEQFF
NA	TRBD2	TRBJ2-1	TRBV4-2	TGTGCCAGCAGCCAACTAAGGACTAGCGGCTACAATGAGCAGTTCTTC	CASSQLRTSGYNEQFF
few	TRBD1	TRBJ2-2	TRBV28	TGTGCCAGCAGTGGGCCGGGACAGGGCACCGGGGAGCTGTTTTTT	CASSGPGQGTGELFF
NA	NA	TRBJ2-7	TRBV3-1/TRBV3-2	TGTGCCAGCAGCTACTTAGACTACGAGCAGTACTTC	CASSYLDYEQYF
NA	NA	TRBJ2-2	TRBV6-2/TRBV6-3	TGTGCCAGCAGTGATTTGGGGGAGCTGTTTTTT	CASSDLGELFF